One sample yielded the 22 T cell receptor beta chains listed below, sequenced in a study of blood T cell repertoires in COVID-19. The table came from immunoSEQ multiplex PCR; TCRdb's copy has only in-frame clones and leaves some out. The sample records under 200,000 clones, roughly 80% being singletons. Sequencing was done on a sample of PBMCs or T cells enriched from blood (not recorded which). These receptors originate from a woman aged 55 to 70 with acute COVID-19.

This rearrangement joins TRBV30 to TRBJ1-2; 9 bases map to TRBD1. The CDR3 totals 15 residues. The V and J ends lost 4 bases and 3 bases, in that order; junction bases with no gene match: 9. Germline CDR1 reads GTSNPN; CDR2 reads SVGIG (reference sequence). CDR3 loop: CAWKYRGRHDYGYTF. DNA for the CDR3: TGTGCCTGGAAATACAGGGGGCGGCACGACTATGGCTACACCTTC.

This sequence joins TRBV6-1 and TRBJ2-5; D is possibly TRBD2 (5 bases). The germline V and J ends were trimmed by 4 bases and 7 bases, with 22 bases remaining between them. This CDR3 has 16 amino acids. Germline V lookup: CDR1 MNHNS, CDR2 SASEGT. Written as DNA, the CDR3 is TGTGCCAGCAGTGGGTCCACAAACTTAATTCGGGGGACCCAGTACTTC. It specifies CASSGSTNLIRGTQYF.

The chain recombines TRBV7-8 with TRBJ2-5; 14 bases are a match to TRBD2. The V gene's germline CDR1 is SGHVS and CDR2 FQNEAQ. Trimming cost V 5 bases and J 0 bases; bases outside gene matches: 11. There are 19 residues in the CDR3. For the CDR3, the DNA is TGTGCCAGCAGCATTACCGGGACTAGCGGGAGTGCTAACCAAGAGACCCAGTACTTC. This codes for CASSITGTSGSANQETQYF.

J is TRBJ2-1 and V is TRBV3-1 (or the pseudogene TRBV3-2), with TRBD2 as a possible D gene (6 bases). With 6 bases removed from V and 10 bases from J, the gap between germline ends came to 10 bases. CDR1 is LGHDT and CDR2 is YNNKEL in the germline V gene (reference sequence). CDR3 length: 11 amino acids. CDR3: CASSNGGEQFF. The CDR3 DNA reads TGTGCCAGCAGTAACGGGGGAGAGCAGTTCTTC.

This clone has just a few counts. The chain has TRBV5-4 and TRBJ2-1; 8 positions agree with TRBD2. CDR1 SGHNT and CDR2 YYREEE come from the germline V gene (reference sequence). V was clipped by 2 bases and J by 5 bases; unmatched bases: 3. The CDR3 length is 14 residues. Written as DNA, the CDR3 is TGTGCCAGCAGCTTACGAGCGGGGGACAATGAGCAGTTCTTC. Its protein product is CASSLRAGDNEQFF.

This clone was seen more than once but under ten times. The V gene is TRBV7-2, the J gene TRBJ1-2; the D is unclear. The CDR3 extends over 13 amino acids. Germline V gene lookup returns CDR1 SGHTA and CDR2 FQGNSA. Trimming took off 4 bases at V and 10 bases at J, with 16 bases between the two ends. The DNA of the CDR3 is TGTGCCAGCAGCTCTAGAGCCGACCCTTACTACACCTTC. Residues: CASSSRADPYYTF.

The chain uses TRBV2 and TRBJ2-5; 10 nucleotides agree with TRBD2. Per the germline V gene, CDR1 is SNHLY and CDR2 is FYNNEI. Trimming at V came to 2 bases and at J to 5 bases, leaving 5 bases not matched to a gene. CDR3 length: 15 amino acids. CDR3 sequence reads: CASSERGTSVETQYF. The CDR3 DNA is TGTGCCAGCAGTGAACGAGGGACTAGCGTCGAGACCCAGTACTTC.

This chain links TRBV19 with TRBJ2-1, with D perhaps TRBD2 (5 bases). Trimming took 3 bases from V and 9 from J, leaving 9 bases between them. Looked up from germline, CDR1 is LNHDA and CDR2 is SQIVND (reference sequence). The CDR3 is 12 residues long. CDR3 nucleotide sequence: TGTGCCAGTAGTATCTTTCGGGGTGAGCAGTTCTTC. Protein: CASSIFRGEQFF.

The rearrangement links TRBV4-3 to TRBJ2-1; D unclear. V was shortened by 0 bases and J by 4 bases, with 13 bases between the two germline ends. CDR1 and CDR2 (germline): LGHNA, YSLEER. This CDR3 comprises 16 residues. The CDR3 nucleotides read TGCGCCAGCAGCCAAGACGGCGGCGTCTTGTACAATGAGCAGTTCTTC. Its translation is CASSQDGGVLYNEQFF.

V usage is TRBV18 and J usage is TRBJ1-3; D is possibly TRBD1 (6 bases). CDR1 is KGHSH, CDR2 LQKENI, per germline. CDR3 size: 17 residues. Trimming removed 2 bases at V and 3 bases at J, with 17 bases between. DNA for the CDR3: TGTGCCAGCTCACCATTTTTTTCAGGGACACATGGAAACACCATATATTTT. Residues: CASSPFFSGTHGNTIYF.

This clone showed up just once. The V and J genes are TRBV11-2 and TRBJ1-5; 9 nucleotides agree with TRBD1. The V gene end was trimmed by 1 base and the J gene end by 6 bases; junction bases not matched to a gene: 4. This CDR3 comprises 15 residues. The germline gives CDR1 SGHAT, CDR2 FQNNGV. The CDR3 bases are TGTGCCAGCAGCTTAGGGGACAGGGATGGTCAGCCCCAGCATTTT. It codes for CASSLGDRDGQPQHF. Based on the CDR3 plus reference TRBV11-2 and TRBJ1-5, the full variable domain is EAGVAQSPRYKIIEKRQSVAFWCNPISGHATLYWYQQILGQGPKLLIQFQNNGVVDDSQLPKDRFSAERLKGVDSTLKIQPAKLEDSAVYLCASSLGDRDGQPQHFGDGTRLSIL.

V is TRBV29-1 and J is TRBJ2-6; no reliable D call. V lost 0 bases and J 3 bases, leaving 9 bases between the germline ends. Germline V lookup: CDR1 SQVTM, CDR2 ANQGSEA. The CDR3 is made up of 15 amino acids. CDR3 DNA sequence: TGCAGCGTTGAAGACAATAACAGTGGGGCCAACGTCCTGACTTTC. Protein product: CSVEDNNSGANVLTF. Supplemented by reference TRBV29-1 and TRBJ2-6, the full variable domain reads SAVISQKPSRDICQRGTSLTIQCQVDSQVTMMFWYRQQPGQSLTLIATANQGSEATYESGFVIDKFPISRPNLTFSTLTVSNMSPEDSSIYLCSVEDNNSGANVLTFGAGSRLTVL.

The chain carries TRBV7-6 and TRBJ2-1, with 9 bases matching TRBD2. Trimming took 5 bases from V and 7 from J; bases not matched to a gene: 12. The germline V gene encodes CDR1 SGHVS and CDR2 FNYEAQ. The CDR3 has 16 residues. The CDR3 DNA follows: TGTGCCAGCAGCCCCCTTAGGACTAGCGCAATAAATGAGCAGTTCTTC. Residues: CASSPLRTSAINEQFF.

This clone is a singleton in its sample. The J gene is TRBJ1-2, the V gene TRBV7-2; TRBD1 might be the D (6 bases). CDR1 is SGHTA and CDR2 is FQGNSA in the germline V gene. The CDR3 totals 15 residues. The V and J ends lost 6 bases and 8 bases respectively, with 22 bases between them. The CDR3 nucleotides are TGTGCCAGCAGTATAGATAGACAGGAGAGAAGAGGCTACACCTTC. It specifies CASSIDRQERRGYTF. Together with reference TRBV7-2 and TRBJ1-2, the CDR3 gives the full variable domain: GAGVSQSPSNKVTEKGKDVELRCDPISGHTALYWYRQSLGQGLEFLIYFQGNSAPDKSGLPSDRFSAERTGGSVSTLTIQRTQQEDSAVYLCASSIDRQERRGYTFGSGTRLTVV.

This chain uses TRBV27 with TRBJ1-5; TRBD1 is a possible D gene (6 bases). V lost 8 bases to trimming and J lost 6 bases, with 14 bases between them. Germline assignment: CDR1 MNHEY and CDR2 SMNVEV (reference sequence). The CDR3 consists of 13 residues. DNA for the CDR3: TGTGCCAGCCGGGGGGGGCGAAGTCAGCCCCAGCATTTT. Protein sequence: CASRGGRSQPQHF.

The V and J genes are TRBV9 and TRBJ1-5; D gene uncertain. The CDR3 is 14 residues long. The germline V gene encodes CDR1 SGDLS and CDR2 YYNGEE. V lost 4 bases and J lost 7, with 15 bases in between. CDR3 residues: CASSLDAVRQPQHF. In nucleotides, the CDR3 is TGTGCCAGCAGCCTAGACGCGGTTCGGCAGCCCCAGCATTTT.

This chain links TRBV4-1 with TRBJ2-7, with unresolved D. The CDR3 covers 12 residues. The germline V gene encodes CDR1 MGHRA and CDR2 YSYEKL. Trimming pared 0 bases from V and 3 bases from J, leaving 3 bases between. The DNA of the CDR3 is TGCGCCAGCAGCCAAGACGGCTACGAGCAGTACGTC. This sequence encodes CASSQDGYEQYV.

The chain joins TRBV5-4 to TRBJ2-4, with 12 positions matching TRBD2. Germline CDR1 SGHNT, CDR2 YYREEE (reference sequence). The CDR3 has 14 amino acids. The V gene end was trimmed by 2 bases and the J gene end by 7 bases; junction bases not matched to a gene: 1. CDR3 in amino acids: CASSFGTSGNIQYF. CDR3 nucleotide sequence: TGTGCCAGCAGCTTCGGGACTAGCGGGAACATTCAGTACTTC. The entire variable domain, with the rest obtained from reference TRBV5-4 and TRBJ2-4, is as follows: ETGVTQSPTHLIKTRGQQVTLRCSSQSGHNTVSWYQQALGQGPQFIFQYYREEENGRGNFPPRFSGLQFPNYSSELNVNALELDDSALYLCASSFGTSGNIQYFGAGTRLSVL.

Here the CDR3 DNA reads TGTGCCAGCAGCCTAGAACAGGGCACAGATACGCAGTATTTT. It codes for CASSLEQGTDTQYF. This rearrangement joins TRBV7-8 to TRBJ2-3; D may be TRBD1 (5 bases). Germline-derived CDR1 and CDR2 are SGHVS and FQNEAQ. The CDR3 consists of 14 residues. Trimming stripped 5 bases from V and 1 base from J, with 10 bases between.

This clone showed up just a few times. The chain couples TRBV24-1 to TRBJ1-2, with D perhaps matching TRBD1 (6 bases). V shed 4 bases and J shed 5 bases, with 10 bases lying between them. Germline-derived CDR1 and CDR2 are KGHDR and SFDVKD. The CDR3 sequence is 13 residues long. CDR3 residues: CATSDPGVYGYTF. CDR3 DNA: TGTGCCACCAGTGACCCAGGGGTTTATGGCTACACCTTC.

V gene TRBV11-2 combines with J gene TRBJ2-5; 12 bases agree with TRBD1. CDR3 length: 15 residues. Germline assignment: CDR1 SGHAT and CDR2 FQNNGV. The ends lost 5 bases at V and 5 bases at J; junction bases unmatched: 6. CDR3 region: CASSQGDRGQETQYF. Written as DNA, the CDR3 is TGTGCCAGCAGCCAAGGGGACAGGGGGCAGGAGACCCAGTACTTC.

The sample holds many counts of this clone. The V and J genes are TRBV7-9 and TRBJ2-7, with TRBD1 identical over 12 bases. CDR1 and CDR2 (germline): SEHNR, FQNEAQ (reference sequence). V dropped 1 base and J dropped 5; count of bases not matched to a gene: 3. The CDR3 runs to 15 residues. Here the CDR3 DNA reads TGTGCCAGCAGCTTAGTAGGGACAGGGGGCGACGAGCAGTACTTC. Its translation: CASSLVGTGGDEQYF. The variable domain in full, completed from reference TRBV7-9 and TRBJ2-7, reads DTGVSQNPRHKITKRGQNVTFRCDPISEHNRLYWYRQTLGQGPEFLTYFQNEAQLEKSRLLSDRFSAERPKGSFSTLEIQRTEQGDSAMYLCASSLVGTGGDEQYFGPGTRLTVT.